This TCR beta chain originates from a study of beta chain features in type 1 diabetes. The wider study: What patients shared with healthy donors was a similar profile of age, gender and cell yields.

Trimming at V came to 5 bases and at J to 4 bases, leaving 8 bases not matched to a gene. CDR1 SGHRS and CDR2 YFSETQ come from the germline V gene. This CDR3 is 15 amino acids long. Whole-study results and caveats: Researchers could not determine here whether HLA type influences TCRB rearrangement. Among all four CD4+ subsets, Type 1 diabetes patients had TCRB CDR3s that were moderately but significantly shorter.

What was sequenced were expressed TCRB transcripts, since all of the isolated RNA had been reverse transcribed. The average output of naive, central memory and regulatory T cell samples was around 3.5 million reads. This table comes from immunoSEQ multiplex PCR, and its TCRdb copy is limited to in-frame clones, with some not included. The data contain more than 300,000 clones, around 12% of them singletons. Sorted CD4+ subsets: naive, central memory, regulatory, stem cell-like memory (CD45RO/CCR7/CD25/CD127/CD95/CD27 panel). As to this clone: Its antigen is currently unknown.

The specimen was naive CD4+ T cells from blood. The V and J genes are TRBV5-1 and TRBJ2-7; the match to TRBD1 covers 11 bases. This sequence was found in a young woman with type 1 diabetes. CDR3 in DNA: TGCGCCAGCAGACCGATCGGGGACAGGGGGTACGAGCAGTACTTC. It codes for CASRPIGDRGYEQYF. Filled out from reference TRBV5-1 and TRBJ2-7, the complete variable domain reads KAGVTQTPRYLIKTRGQQVTLSCSPISGHRSVSWYQQTPGQGLQFLFEYFSETQRNKGNFPGRFSGRQFSNSRSEMNVSTLELGDSALYLCASRPIGDRGYEQYFGPGTRLTVT.